What follows is one T cell receptor (beta chain) and its context. Its target is unknown. This entry belongs to a study of T cell repertoires in cytomegalovirus infection. The V gene's germline CDR1 is LGHNA and CDR2 YSLEER. The junction had 5 bases not matched to a gene; V was cut back by 4 bases and J by 4 bases. CDR3 length: 15 residues. In TCRdb, the reads were re-called with MiXCR into one record per CDR3 protein. The sample shows roughly 350,000 distinct CDR3 sequences, approximately 30% of them seen only once. The V call is TRBV4-3, the J call TRBJ2-7, with TRBD2 matching over 12 bases. The sequence was collected from a human donor in good health (CMV status not recorded). Some clones in this sample may be carry-over from other donors' samples. The sequences come from cultured PBMCs, collected from culture after CMV antigen stimulation. The chain's CDR3 is CASSLGLAGLYEQYF. In nucleotides, the CDR3 is TGCGCCAGCAGCCTCGGACTAGCGGGACTTTACGAGCAGTACTTC.